The sequence of this TCR beta chain was determined in a study of response to subunit inactivated influenza vaccine. General observations from the study: Seasonal influenza vaccination, on each occasion, was suggested by the authors to recruit few new T cells.

Trimming pared 2 bases from V and 8 bases from J, leaving 16 bases between. Germline V gives CDR1 LGHNA, CDR2 YNFKEQ. The CDR3 length is 15 residues. Using its own MiXCR run on the RT-PCR reads, TCRdb lists one record per CDR3 protein. The top ten hold over 8.5% of the sample, which has 610,000 or so distinct CDR3 sequences, around 15% seen once. Only a few counts were recorded for this clonotype. Its antigen is still unknown. J is TRBJ2-1 and V is TRBV4-2; TRBD2 is a possible D gene (5 bases). The receptor was derived from a middle-aged man who received an inactivated influenza vaccine. This sample comprised PBMCs from blood, obtained 12 days after vaccination. The CDR3, as DNA: TGTGCCAGCAGCCAAAGAGACGGGGTAGGTGATGAGCAGTTCTTC. Translated, it gives CASSQRDGVGDEQFF.